Below are 29 T cell receptor beta chains sequenced from a single sample in a study of blood T cell repertoires in COVID-19. Generated by immunoSEQ multiplex PCR, the TCRdb table keeps only in-frame clones and is missing some. The table includes fewer than 500,000 clones, 75% to 90% detected once. Input material: peripheral blood. These receptors all stem from a young woman with active or convalescent COVID-19.

This sequence joins TRBV7-9 and TRBJ2-1; 8 nucleotides align to TRBD2. The length of the CDR3 is 12 residues. The germline CDR1 and CDR2 sequences are SEHNR and FQNEAQ (reference sequence). J lost 16 bases, V lost 6 bases, and 11 bases had no gene match. The CDR3: CASSPPGLGLFF. CDR3 nucleotide sequence: TGTGCCAGCAGTCCACCGGGACTAGGGTTATTCTTC. Drawing the rest from reference TRBV7-9 and TRBJ2-1, the complete variable domain is DTGVSQNPRHKITKRGQNVTFRCDPISEHNRLYWYRQTLGQGPEFLTYFQNEAQLEKSRLLSDRFSAERPKGSFSTLEIQRTEQGDSAMYLCASSPPGLGLFFGPGTRLTVL.

The chain carries TRBV27 and TRBJ2-2, with 9 bases identical to TRBD2. Germline V lookup: CDR1 MNHEY, CDR2 SMNVEV (reference sequence). The CDR3 is 14 residues long. The ends lost 8 bases at V and 6 bases at J; junction bases unmatched: 7. CDR3 nucleotides: TGTGCCAGCTCCGGGACTAGCTCGTCCGGGGAGCTGTTTTTT. Protein: CASSGTSSSGELFF.

The chain uses TRBV4-1 and TRBJ1-4; no clear D. In germline, CDR1 is MGHRA, CDR2 YSYEKL. The CDR3 runs 15 residues. V lost 4 bases to trimming and J lost 0 bases, with 9 bases between them. CDR3 nucleotides: TGCGCCAGCAGCCCGACGGGATCAACTAATGAAAAACTGTTTTTT. Its translation is CASSPTGSTNEKLFF.

The table lists this clone with a few counts. V usage is TRBV7-8 and J usage is TRBJ1-2; D possibly corresponds to TRBD1 (6 bases). Germline V lookup: CDR1 SGHVS, CDR2 FQNEAQ. The CDR3 extends over 14 amino acids. Trimming left V 5 bases short and J 0 bases short, with 10 bases between. CDR3 DNA sequence: TGTGCCAGCAGCCCCCGGACAGCTAACTATGGCTACACCTTC. Protein sequence: CASSPRTANYGYTF.

J is TRBJ1-5 and V is TRBV6-1; 10 positions match TRBD1. Germline-derived CDR1 and CDR2 are MNHNS and SASEGT. After removal of 3 bases from V and 1 base from J, the junction contained 6 bases not matched to a gene. The CDR3 runs to 17 residues. This chain's CDR3 is CASSDGTGAGSNQPQHF. Written as DNA, the CDR3 is TGTGCCAGCAGTGATGGGACAGGGGCGGGGAGCAATCAGCCCCAGCATTTT.

The chain recombines TRBV24-1 with TRBJ2-1; TRBD1 is a possible D gene (6 bases). Per the germline V gene, CDR1 is KGHDR and CDR2 is SFDVKD. V was cut by 3 bases and J by 8 bases, with 10 bases left in between. CDR3 length: 13 amino acids. This chain's CDR3 is CATSDIRGDEQFF. Written as DNA, the CDR3 is TGTGCCACCAGTGATATCAGGGGCGATGAGCAGTTCTTC.

The chain employs TRBV6-5 and TRBJ2-3; D is ambiguous. The CDR3 has 15 amino acids. The V and J ends lost 6 bases and 0 bases respectively, with 13 bases between them. Germline V gene sequence: CDR1 MNHEY, CDR2 SVGAGI. This CDR3 reads CASRGELFSTDTQYF. The CDR3 DNA reads as TGTGCCAGCAGGGGCGAATTATTTAGCACAGATACGCAGTATTTT.

The V call is TRBV11-3, the J call TRBJ2-2, with no clear D. The CDR3 has 11 residues. V lost 4 bases and J 5 bases, leaving 2 bases between the germline ends. Germline loops: CDR1 SGHNT, CDR2 YENEEA. This chain's CDR3 is CASSSTGELFF. CDR3 DNA: TGTGCCAGCAGCTCAACCGGGGAGCTGTTTTTT.

This clone has a single count. The rearrangement uses TRBV29-1 and TRBJ1-2; D is unresolved. Germline V CDR1 and CDR2: SQVTM, ANQGSEA. Trimming took 3 bases from V and 4 from J, leaving 12 bases between them. The CDR3 consists of 13 residues. CDR3 sequence: CSVDGGNGYGYTF. In nucleotides, the CDR3 is TGCAGCGTTGATGGAGGTAATGGCTATGGCTACACCTTC.

The genes are TRBV20-1 and TRBJ2-5, with D possibly TRBD1 on 6 matching bases. Germline values: CDR1 DFQATT, CDR2 SNEGSKA (reference sequence). V was pared by 3 bases and J by 2 bases, with 10 bases between. The CDR3 runs 13 residues. CDR3 protein: CSASDTGQETQYF. The CDR3 bases are TGCAGTGCTAGTGACACAGGGCAAGAGACCCAGTACTTC.

The gene calls are TRBV12-3 or TRBV12-4 and TRBJ2-2; a possible D gene is TRBD2 (5 bases). V lost 3 bases to trimming and J lost 8 bases, with 7 bases between them. CDR3 length: 12 amino acids. The CDR3 bases are TGTGCCAGCAGTTTCACGGGAGGGGAGCTGTTTTTT. It translates to CASSFTGGELFF.

The CDR3 reads CASSLVRLAQPQHF. The CDR3 DNA is TGTGCCAGCAGCTTAGTTCGCTTGGCACAGCCCCAGCATTTT. The chain joins TRBV7-2 to TRBJ1-5; no firm D call. V was trimmed by 1 base and J by 7 bases, leaving 11 bases between them. The CDR3 runs to 14 residues. CDR1 and CDR2 (germline): SGHTA, FQGNSA.

This chain links TRBV5-4 with TRBJ2-5, with D uncertain. Germline V CDR1 and CDR2: SGHNT, YYREEE (reference sequence). The CDR3 is 14 amino acids. The V end lost 1 base, the J end lost 0 bases, and 7 bases lay between the germline ends. CDR3 residues: CASSLSTDQETQYF. The DNA of the CDR3 is TGTGCCAGCAGCTTGAGCACGGACCAAGAGACCCAGTACTTC. The variable domain in full, with the rest retrieved from reference TRBV5-4 and TRBJ2-5, is ETGVTQSPTHLIKTRGQQVTLRCSSQSGHNTVSWYQQALGQGPQFIFQYYREEENGRGNFPPRFSGLQFPNYSSELNVNALELDDSALYLCASSLSTDQETQYFGPGTRLLVL.

This chain links TRBV7-6 with TRBJ2-7; 14 bases align to TRBD2. Germline CDR1 is SGHVS and CDR2 is FNYEAQ. This CDR3 comprises 19 residues. V shed 1 base and J 2 bases; nucleotides not matched to a gene: 10. CDR3 sequence reads: CASSLEVEGLAGETYEQYF. The CDR3 region has the DNA TGTGCCAGCAGCTTAGAGGTAGAGGGACTAGCGGGGGAAACCTACGAGCAGTACTTC.

The chain employs TRBV29-1 and TRBJ1-5, with D perhaps TRBD1 (6 bases). The CDR3 length is 15 residues. V lost 4 bases and J lost 5, with 18 bases in between. CDR1 and CDR2 (germline): SQVTM, ANQGSEA. The CDR3 sequence is CSVGYGGGIDQPQHF. The CDR3 region has the DNA TGCAGCGTTGGATATGGGGGGGGCATAGATCAGCCCCAGCATTTT.

This clone was seen once. This chain links TRBV9 with TRBJ2-3; TRBD1 might be the D (6 bases). The length of the CDR3 is 20 residues. Germline values: CDR1 SGDLS, CDR2 YYNGEE. V was trimmed by 1 base and J by 0 bases, leaving 24 bases between them. The CDR3 DNA follows: TGTGCCAGCAGCGTATCCGCGAGTACAGGGTCTTTTCTTAGCACAGATACGCAGTATTTT. Translated, it gives CASSVSASTGSFLSTDTQYF.

This chain connects TRBV9 to TRBJ2-5; a weak D match, TRBD2 (6 bases). V was trimmed by 1 base and J by 4 bases, leaving 14 bases between them. The CDR3 is made up of 15 amino acids. CDR1 and CDR2 (germline): SGDLS, YYNGEE. The chain's CDR3 is CASSVTAGWRETQYF. The CDR3 DNA reads TGTGCCAGCAGCGTAACCGCGGGGTGGCGAGAGACCCAGTACTTC.

The CDR3 nucleotides are TGTGCCAGCAGTGAAGTAGTGAGAGCCCGAAACTATGGCTACACCTTC. Amino acid sequence: CASSEVVRARNYGYTF. The chain uses TRBV6-1 and TRBJ1-2; D gene ambiguous. Trimming left V 1 base short and J 2 bases short, with 14 bases between. Germline loops: CDR1 MNHNS, CDR2 SASEGT. CDR3 length equals 16 residues.

The chain uses TRBV7-2 and TRBJ2-3; TRBD2 matches 8 bases. The CDR3 loop spans 15 amino acids. Germline CDR1 reads SGHTA; CDR2 reads FQGNSA. Unmatched junction bases numbered 6, after V lost 6 bases and J lost 1 base. For the CDR3, the DNA is TGTGCCAGCAGTCTACTAGCGGTTCGCACAGATACGCAGTATTTT. Protein: CASSLLAVRTDTQYF.

The genes are TRBV6-5 and TRBJ1-5, with D possibly being TRBD1 (5 bases). The CDR3 sequence is 15 residues long. Germline CDR1 reads MNHEY; CDR2 reads SVGAGI. The germline V and J ends were trimmed by 6 bases and 0 bases, with 12 bases remaining between them. The chain's CDR3 is CASRVGQGSNQPQHF. In nucleotides, the CDR3 is TGTGCCAGCAGGGTGGGGCAGGGTAGCAATCAGCCCCAGCATTTT.

The chain has TRBV7-9 and TRBJ1-2, with a tentative D call TRBD1 (5 bases). The CDR3 is made up of 13 amino acids. Germline values: CDR1 SEHNR, CDR2 FQNEAQ (reference sequence). The V gene lost 2 bases and the J gene lost 6 bases, with 10 bases spanning the gap. The CDR3 protein is CASSLSQGDGYTF. The CDR3 region has the DNA TGTGCCAGCAGCTTAAGCCAGGGCGATGGCTACACCTTC.

The J gene is TRBJ2-7, the V gene TRBV5-5, with 7 bases matching TRBD1. CDR3 length: 14 residues. After removal of 4 bases from V and 3 bases from J, the junction contained 7 bases not matched to a gene. The germline V gene has CDR1 SGHKS and CDR2 YYEKEE (reference sequence). The CDR3 coding sequence is TGTGCCAGCAGCCGACAGGGATTTGGCTACGAGCAGTACTTC. It codes for CASSRQGFGYEQYF.

This rearrangement joins TRBV4-1 to TRBJ2-7; D call uncertain. Per germline, CDR1 MGHRA and CDR2 YSYEKL. The CDR3 totals 15 residues. V lost 4 bases and J 1 base, leaving 14 bases between the germline ends. CDR3: CASSREARGSYEQYF. The CDR3 DNA reads TGCGCCAGCAGCCGTGAGGCGAGAGGTTCCTACGAGCAGTACTTC.

V gene TRBV12-3 or TRBV12-4 combines with J gene TRBJ1-3; D not certain. This CDR3 contains 13 residues. V shed 5 bases and J shed 1 base, with 6 bases lying between them. The CDR3: CASSQASGNTIYF. DNA for the CDR3: TGTGCCAGCAGTCAGGCTTCTGGAAACACCATATATTTT.

The chain recombines TRBV3-1 (or the pseudogene TRBV3-2) with TRBJ1-5; 9 bases agree with TRBD1. Per the germline V gene, CDR1 is LGHDT and CDR2 is YNNKEL (reference sequence). CDR3 length: 15 amino acids. V lost 4 bases to trimming and J lost 4 bases; unmatched junction nucleotides: 5. The CDR3 DNA reads as TGTGCCAGCAGCCGATCCGGACAGGGGAATCAGCCCCAGCATTTT. It encodes CASSRSGQGNQPQHF.

This clone came up once. The chain uses TRBV6-5 and TRBJ1-2; possibly TRBD1 for D (5 bases). CDR3 size: 13 residues. Trimming cost V 2 bases and J 5 bases, with 9 bases left between them. Germline lookup yields CDR1 MNHEY and CDR2 SVGAGI. Here the CDR3 reads CASSYEGAYGYTF. The DNA for the CDR3 is TGTGCCAGCAGTTACGAAGGGGCGTATGGCTACACCTTC.

This clone was observed a handful of times. This chain joins TRBV21-1 and TRBJ2-3; the tabulated D call, TRBD2, remains unverified against the DNA. TRBV21-1 is annotated as a pseudogene. This CDR3 is 13 amino acids long. Here the CDR3 reads CASSLRSADTQYF. DNA of the CDR3: TGTGCCAGCAGCTTGCGTTCCGCAGATACGCAGTATTTT.

V and J are TRBV7-9 and TRBJ1-1; D is unresolved. CDR1 and CDR2 (germline): SEHNR, FQNEAQ (reference sequence). Trimming removed 5 bases at V and 6 bases at J, with 16 bases between. The CDR3 spans 14 residues. This CDR3 is CASSPSLGGPEAFF. The DNA of the CDR3 is TGTGCCAGCAGCCCATCCCTCGGAGGTCCTGAAGCTTTCTTT. Combining the CDR3 with reference TRBV7-9 and TRBJ1-1 gives the whole variable domain DTGVSQNPRHKITKRGQNVTFRCDPISEHNRLYWYRQTLGQGPEFLTYFQNEAQLEKSRLLSDRFSAERPKGSFSTLEIQRTEQGDSAMYLCASSPSLGGPEAFFGQGTRLTVV.

This rearrangement joins TRBV30 to TRBJ2-5; 7 nucleotides line up with TRBD1. The V gene's germline CDR1 is GTSNPN and CDR2 SVGIG (reference sequence). The CDR3 sequence is 15 residues long. With V trimmed by 0 bases and J by 5 bases, 9 bases remained unmatched. CDR3 protein: CAWSVGRGGWETQYF. The CDR3, as DNA: TGTGCCTGGAGTGTAGGGCGAGGGGGCTGGGAGACCCAGTACTTC.